This T cell receptor (beta chain) was recovered during a study of T cells in Graves' hyperthyroidism and ophthalmopathy. Study conclusions and caveats: A median around 6.4 months before onset, the model predicted ophthalmopathy. Appearing also in blood were most of the thyroid clonotypes expanded above 0.001.

Regions amplified from RNA transcripts were the TCR beta CDR3 regions. The HTBI set primed first-round TCR CDR3 RT-PCR. TCRdb reprocessed the multiplex PCR reads via MiXCR and lists one record per CDR3 protein. The table records 450,000 to 700,000 distinct CDR3 sequences, 46% of them present only once. Exclusion criteria comprised uncontrolled infection, other autoimmune disease, pregnancy or lactation. Based on clinical symptoms, serum thyroxine and TRAb, thyroid ultrasound and orbital computed tomography, diagnoses were reached. In its sample, this clonotype was seen many times. Its matching antigen is unknown. The source of this sequence is an adult woman with Graves' disease, either hyperthyroidism or ophthalmopathy (not recorded which). The sample taken for sequencing was peripheral blood or thyroid tissue (not recorded which).

This CDR3 reads CASSLGTEAYEQYF. In DNA, the CDR3 is TGTGCCAGCAGCTTAGGGACTGAAGCCTACGAGCAGTACTTC. The rearrangement uses TRBV11-2 and TRBJ2-7; TRBD2 is a possible D gene (5 bases). Germline V lookup: CDR1 SGHAT, CDR2 FQNNGV. Trimming took off 1 base at V and 2 bases at J, with 9 bases between the two ends. The CDR3 loop spans 14 amino acids.